This passage covers 14 T cell receptor beta chains from one sample sequenced in a study of blood T cell repertoires in COVID-19 (dated by TCRdb to the early 2020s). Receptor libraries were prepared by the immunoSEQ multiplex PCR assay. As stored in TCRdb, this immuneACCESS dataset retains in-frame rearrangements with V and J assigned. A fraction of the clones does not appear; measured against another copy, unresolved V genes explain less than half of the discrepancy, and the remainder lacks a known reason. In this sample the table shows about 480,000 clones, 70% to 90% of which occur a single time. Together, the top ten hold less than 9% of the sample. The sequenced sample was peripheral blood. The receptors originated from a woman in her forties or fifties with COVID-19, enrolled during active disease.

This rearrangement joins TRBV5-3 to TRBJ1-3, with D unresolved. TRBV5-3 is an ORF, with its function uncertain. With 1 base removed from V and 8 bases from J, the gap between germline ends came to 10 bases. The CDR3 contains 13 residues. The DNA for the CDR3 is TGTGCCAGAAGCTTGTGTGAGGGATACACCATATATTTT. This gives the protein CARSLCEGYTIYF.

The gene calls are TRBV5-1 and TRBJ2-5; no firm D call. V was trimmed by 4 bases and J by 3 bases, leaving 19 bases between them. In germline, CDR1 is SGHRS, CDR2 YFSETQ. The CDR3 totals 16 residues. CDR3 region: CASSDPLGSVKETQYF. For the CDR3, the DNA is TGCGCCAGCAGCGATCCTTTGGGCTCGGTGAAAGAGACCCAGTACTTC.

The rearrangement uses TRBV4-1 and TRBJ2-5, with a possible D match to TRBD1 (6 bases). The CDR3 is made up of 15 amino acids. V shed 3 bases and J shed 1 base, with 12 bases lying between them. Germline V lookup: CDR1 MGHRA, CDR2 YSYEKL. The CDR3, as DNA: TGCGCCAGCAGCCACTTACAGGGCAGCCAAGAGACCCAGTACTTC. Encoded protein: CASSHLQGSQETQYF.

V usage is TRBV5-4 and J usage is TRBJ2-7; D gene uncertain. The germline V gene has CDR1 SGHNT and CDR2 YYREEE (reference sequence). The CDR3 is 12 amino acids. V was cut by 4 bases and J by 6 bases, with 11 bases left in between. The CDR3 nucleotides are TGTGCCAGCAGCCGCCAGGTGGGCGAGCAGTACTTC. Translating it yields CASSRQVGEQYF.

The rearrangement uses TRBV24-1 and TRBJ2-5, with TRBD2 matching 8 bases. Germline values: CDR1 KGHDR, CDR2 SFDVKD. CDR3 length: 15 amino acids. V dropped 7 bases and J dropped 5; count of bases not matched to a gene: 11. Here the CDR3 reads CATSTLAAGGETQYF. As DNA, the CDR3 is TGTGCCACCAGCACACTAGCGGCCGGGGGGGAGACCCAGTACTTC.

This chain connects TRBV19 to TRBJ1-4; D not certain. V was pared by 6 bases and J by 7 bases, with 12 bases between. CDR1 is LNHDA and CDR2 is SQIVND in the germline V gene (reference sequence). The CDR3 is made up of 13 amino acids. Here the CDR3 reads CASRNTATEKLFF. CDR3 DNA: TGTGCCAGTAGAAATACAGCCACTGAAAAACTGTTTTTT.

The chain couples TRBV7-2 to TRBJ1-1, with D possibly matching TRBD1 (5 bases). Trimming stripped 3 bases from V and 4 bases from J, with 18 bases between. Germline CDR1 and CDR2: SGHTA and FQGNSA. The CDR3 is made up of 16 amino acids. CDR3 loop: CASSFYSGGGSTEAFF. CDR3 nucleotides: TGTGCCAGCAGCTTTTACAGCGGGGGAGGGAGCACTGAAGCTTTCTTT.

The V and J genes are TRBV10-3 and TRBJ1-1; 11 bases map to TRBD1. The V and J ends lost 6 bases and 5 bases, in that order; junction bases with no gene match: 14. CDR1 is ENHRY and CDR2 is SYGVKD in the germline V gene. The CDR3 contains 17 residues. CDR3: CAIRGGQGAGGRTEAFF. The CDR3 DNA sequence: TGTGCCATCAGGGGTGGACAGGGGGCGGGGGGGCGGACTGAAGCTTTCTTT.

This chain joins TRBV5-1 and TRBJ1-3; 9 nucleotides match TRBD1. V shed 3 bases, J shed 0 bases, and the junction held 10 bases outside the gene matches. This CDR3 region has 18 residues. The germline gives CDR1 SGHRS, CDR2 YFSETQ. CDR3 bases: TGCGCCAGCAGCTATGGCCGGGACAGGGAGAGCTCTGGAAACACCATATATTTT. Translating it yields CASSYGRDRESSGNTIYF.

This clone was seen a single time. The rearrangement links TRBV7-2 to TRBJ2-7; D not resolved. The V gene's germline CDR1 is SGHTA and CDR2 FQGNSA. This CDR3 is built from 13 residues. Trimming took 4 bases from V and 1 from J, leaving 8 bases between them. CDR3 in DNA: TGTGCCAGCAGCTCCCCAGGTTCCTACGAGCAGTACTTC. Amino acids: CASSSPGSYEQYF.

The chain carries TRBV19 and TRBJ1-1; D remains ambiguous. The CDR3 extends over 12 amino acids. Per the germline V gene, CDR1 is LNHDA and CDR2 is SQIVND (reference sequence). Deletions cut 4 bases from V and 0 bases from J, with 3 bases between. CDR3 sequence: CASSTVNTEAFF. The CDR3 DNA follows: TGTGCCAGTAGTACGGTGAACACTGAAGCTTTCTTT.

The V and J genes are TRBV6-1 and TRBJ1-1, with D maybe TRBD1 (6 bases). The CDR3 covers 18 residues. The germline CDR1 and CDR2 sequences are MNHNS and SASEGT. V lost 2 bases and J 1 base, leaving 20 bases between the germline ends. The CDR3 here is CASSESRTALASNTEAFF. The CDR3 nucleotides read TGTGCCAGCAGTGAAAGTAGGACAGCTCTGGCTTCGAACACTGAAGCTTTCTTT.

V usage is TRBV5-1 and J usage is TRBJ1-2; 8 bases are shared with TRBD1. The CDR3 is 16 residues long. Germline lookup yields CDR1 SGHRS and CDR2 YFSETQ. Unmatched junction bases numbered 9, after V lost 1 base and J lost 4 bases. CDR3 region: CASSLSGTGVPYGYTF. In DNA form, the CDR3 reads TGCGCCAGCAGCTTGTCCGGGACAGGCGTACCCTATGGCTACACCTTC.

The V and J genes are TRBV4-2 and TRBJ2-5, with TRBD2 matching 10 bases. The CDR3 spans 17 residues. Trimming cost V 3 bases and J 3 bases; bases outside gene matches: 10. The V gene's germline CDR1 is LGHNA and CDR2 YNFKEQ. CDR3 sequence reads: CASSQAQLAGNKETQYF. The CDR3 DNA follows: TGTGCCAGCAGCCAGGCCCAACTAGCGGGGAATAAAGAGACCCAGTACTTC.